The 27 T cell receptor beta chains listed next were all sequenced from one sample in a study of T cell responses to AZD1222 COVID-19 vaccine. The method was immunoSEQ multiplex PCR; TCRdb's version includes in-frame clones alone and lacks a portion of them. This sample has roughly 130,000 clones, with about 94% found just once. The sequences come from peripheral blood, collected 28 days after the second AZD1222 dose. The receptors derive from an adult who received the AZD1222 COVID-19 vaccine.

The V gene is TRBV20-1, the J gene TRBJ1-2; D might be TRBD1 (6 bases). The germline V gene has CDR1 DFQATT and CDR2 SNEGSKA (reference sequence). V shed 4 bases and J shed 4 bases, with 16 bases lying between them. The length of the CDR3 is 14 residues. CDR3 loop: CSAIDRRGGYGYTF. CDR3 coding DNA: TGCAGTGCTATTGACAGGCGGGGGGGCTATGGCTACACCTTC.

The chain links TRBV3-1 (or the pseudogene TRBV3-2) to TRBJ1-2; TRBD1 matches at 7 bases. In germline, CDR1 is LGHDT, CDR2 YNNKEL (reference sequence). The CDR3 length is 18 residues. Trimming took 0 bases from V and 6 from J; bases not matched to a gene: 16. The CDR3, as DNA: TGTGCCAGCAGCCAAGATCCCGGGACAGAGGGCCAAAGTCATGGCTACACCTTC. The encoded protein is CASSQDPGTEGQSHGYTF.

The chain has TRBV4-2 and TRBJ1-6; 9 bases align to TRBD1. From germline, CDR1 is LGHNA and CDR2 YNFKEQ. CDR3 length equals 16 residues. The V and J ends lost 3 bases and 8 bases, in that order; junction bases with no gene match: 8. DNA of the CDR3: TGTGCCAGCAGCCAGGGCCCGGGACAGGGTGATTCACCCCTCCACTTT. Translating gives CASSQGPGQGDSPLHF.

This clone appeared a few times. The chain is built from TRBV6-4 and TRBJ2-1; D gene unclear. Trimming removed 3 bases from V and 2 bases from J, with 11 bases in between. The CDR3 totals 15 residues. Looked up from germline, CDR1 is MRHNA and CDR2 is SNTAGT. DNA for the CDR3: TGTGCCAGCAGTGAGTCCGCGGATACCTACAATGAGCAGTTCTTC. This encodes CASSESADTYNEQFF.

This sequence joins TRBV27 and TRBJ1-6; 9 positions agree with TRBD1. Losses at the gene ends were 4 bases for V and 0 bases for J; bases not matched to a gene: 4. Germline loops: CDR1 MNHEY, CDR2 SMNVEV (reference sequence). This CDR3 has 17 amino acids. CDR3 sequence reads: CASSYRGLSSYNSPLHF. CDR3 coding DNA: TGTGCCAGCAGTTACAGGGGGCTAAGCTCCTATAATTCACCCCTCCACTTT.

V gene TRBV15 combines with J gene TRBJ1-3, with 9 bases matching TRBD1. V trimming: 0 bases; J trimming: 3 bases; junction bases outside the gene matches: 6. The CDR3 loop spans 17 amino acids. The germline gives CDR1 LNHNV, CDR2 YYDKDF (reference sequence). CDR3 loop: CATSRDFPGQGGNTIYF. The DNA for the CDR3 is TGTGCCACCAGCAGAGATTTCCCGGGACAGGGTGGAAACACCATATATTTT.

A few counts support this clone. CDR3 sequence (DNA): TGTGCCAGCAGCGAGCCAGCGGGAGTTGGTACCGGGGAGCTGTTTTTT. As protein: CASSEPAGVGTGELFF. This chain joins TRBV5-5 and TRBJ2-2, with TRBD2 matching 8 bases. Looked up from germline, CDR1 is SGHKS and CDR2 is YYEKEE (reference sequence). CDR3 size: 16 residues. Trimming cost V 4 bases and J 5 bases; bases outside gene matches: 10.

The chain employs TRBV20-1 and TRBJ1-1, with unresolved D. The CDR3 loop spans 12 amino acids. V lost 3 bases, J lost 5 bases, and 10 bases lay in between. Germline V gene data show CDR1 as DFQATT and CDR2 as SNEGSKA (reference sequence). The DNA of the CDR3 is TGCAGTGCTAGTCCCCCGGGGACTGAAGCTTTCTTT. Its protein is CSASPPGTEAFF.

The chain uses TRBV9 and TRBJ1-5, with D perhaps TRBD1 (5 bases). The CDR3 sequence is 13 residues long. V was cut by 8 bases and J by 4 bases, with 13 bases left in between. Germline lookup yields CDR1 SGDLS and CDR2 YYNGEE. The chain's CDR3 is CASSWDGNQPQHF. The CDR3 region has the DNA TGTGCCAGTAGCTGGGACGGAAATCAGCCCCAGCATTTT. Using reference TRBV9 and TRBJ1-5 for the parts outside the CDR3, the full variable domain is DSGVTQTPKHLITATGQRVTLRCSPRSGDLSVYWYQQSLDQGLQFLIQYYNGEERAKGNILERFSAQQFPDLHSELNLSSLELGDSALYFCASSWDGNQPQHFGDGTRLSIL.

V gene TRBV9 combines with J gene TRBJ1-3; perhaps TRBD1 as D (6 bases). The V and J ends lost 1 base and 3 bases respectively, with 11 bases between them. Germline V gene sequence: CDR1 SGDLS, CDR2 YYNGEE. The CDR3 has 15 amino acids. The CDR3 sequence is CASSVTGSGGNTIYF. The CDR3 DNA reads TGTGCCAGCAGCGTAACAGGGTCGGGTGGAAACACCATATATTTT.

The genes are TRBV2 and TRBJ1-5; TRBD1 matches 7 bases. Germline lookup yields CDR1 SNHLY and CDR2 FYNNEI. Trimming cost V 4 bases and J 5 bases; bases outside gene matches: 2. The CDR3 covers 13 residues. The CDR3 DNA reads TGTGCCAGCAGTGTGGGACAGCATCAGCCCCAGCATTTT. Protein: CASSVGQHQPQHF.

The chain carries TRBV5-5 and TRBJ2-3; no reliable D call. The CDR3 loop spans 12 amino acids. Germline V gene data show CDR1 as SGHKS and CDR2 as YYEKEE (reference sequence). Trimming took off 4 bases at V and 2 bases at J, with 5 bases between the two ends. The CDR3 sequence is CASSPATDTQYF. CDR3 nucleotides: TGTGCCAGCAGCCCAGCCACAGATACGCAGTATTTT.

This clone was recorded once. In nucleotides, the CDR3 is TGTGCCACCAGCGGAAGAGTCAACACCGGGGAGCTGTTTTTT. Residues: CATSGRVNTGELFF. The chain recombines TRBV15 with TRBJ2-2; D ambiguous. Germline assignment: CDR1 LNHNV and CDR2 YYDKDF (reference sequence). This CDR3 has 14 residues. V shed 5 bases and J shed 2 bases, with 9 bases lying between them.

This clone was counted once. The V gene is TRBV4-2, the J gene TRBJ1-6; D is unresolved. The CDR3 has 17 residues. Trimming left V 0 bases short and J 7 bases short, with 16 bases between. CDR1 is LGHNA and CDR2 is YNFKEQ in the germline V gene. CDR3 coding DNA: TGTGCCAGCAGCCAAGATAGGCGAGACGGGCCCAATTCACCCCTCCACTTT. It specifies CASSQDRRDGPNSPLHF.

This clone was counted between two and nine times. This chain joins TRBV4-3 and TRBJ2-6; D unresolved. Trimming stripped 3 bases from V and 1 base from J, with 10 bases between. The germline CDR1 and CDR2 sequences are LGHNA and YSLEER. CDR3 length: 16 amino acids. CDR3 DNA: TGCGCCAGCAGCCAGGAGATTTCTTCTGGGGCCAACGTCCTGACTTTC. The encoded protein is CASSQEISSGANVLTF.

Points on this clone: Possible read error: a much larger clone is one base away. The CDR3 region has the DNA TGTGCCAGCAGGACAGGGGGTGGGAAGACCCAGTACTTC. Translating gives CASRTGGGKTQYF. This chain connects TRBV6-5 to TRBJ2-5, with TRBD1 matching 9 bases. Germline loops: CDR1 MNHEY, CDR2 SVGAGI. CDR3 length: 13 amino acids. The J segment lost 6 bases and the V segment lost 6 bases, leaving 5 bases of the junction unmatched.

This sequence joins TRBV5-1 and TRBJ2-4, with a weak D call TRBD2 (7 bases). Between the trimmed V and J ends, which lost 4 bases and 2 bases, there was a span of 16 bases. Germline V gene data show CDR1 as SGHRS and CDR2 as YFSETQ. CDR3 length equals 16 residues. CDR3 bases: TGCGCCAGCAGCGCCGCGGGCGGGGGCTCCAAAAACATTCAGTACTTC. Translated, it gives CASSAAGGGSKNIQYF.

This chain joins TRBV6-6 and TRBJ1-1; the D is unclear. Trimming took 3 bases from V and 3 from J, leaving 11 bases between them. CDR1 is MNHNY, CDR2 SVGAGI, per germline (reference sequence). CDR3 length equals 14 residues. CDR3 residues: CASSYWGRDTEAFF. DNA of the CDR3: TGTGCCAGCAGTTATTGGGGAAGGGACACTGAAGCTTTCTTT.

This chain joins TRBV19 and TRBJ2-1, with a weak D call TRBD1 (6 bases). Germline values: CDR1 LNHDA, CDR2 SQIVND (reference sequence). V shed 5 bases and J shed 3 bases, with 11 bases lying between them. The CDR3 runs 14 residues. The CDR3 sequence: CASSSLGGYNEQFF. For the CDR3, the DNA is TGTGCCAGTAGTTCTCTAGGGGGCTACAATGAGCAGTTCTTC.

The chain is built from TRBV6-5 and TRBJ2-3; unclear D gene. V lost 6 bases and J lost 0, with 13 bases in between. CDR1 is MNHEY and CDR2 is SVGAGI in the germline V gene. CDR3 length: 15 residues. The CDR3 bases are TGTGCCAGCAGCCCCCTTAGGGTTAGCACAGATACGCAGTATTTT. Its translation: CASSPLRVSTDTQYF.

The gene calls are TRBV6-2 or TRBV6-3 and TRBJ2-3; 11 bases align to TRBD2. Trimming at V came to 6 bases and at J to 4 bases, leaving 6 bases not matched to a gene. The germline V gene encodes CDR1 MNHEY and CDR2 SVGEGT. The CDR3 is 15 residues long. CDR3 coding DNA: TGTGCCAGCAGCGCCGGGACTAGCGGACCAGATACGCAGTATTTT. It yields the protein CASSAGTSGPDTQYF.

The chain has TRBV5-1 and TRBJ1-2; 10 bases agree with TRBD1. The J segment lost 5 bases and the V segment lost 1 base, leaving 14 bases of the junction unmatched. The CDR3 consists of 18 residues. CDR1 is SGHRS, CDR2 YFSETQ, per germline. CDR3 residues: CASSLPPGQGKPLYGYTF. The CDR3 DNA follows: TGCGCCAGCAGCTTGCCACCGGGACAGGGGAAGCCCTTGTATGGCTACACCTTC.

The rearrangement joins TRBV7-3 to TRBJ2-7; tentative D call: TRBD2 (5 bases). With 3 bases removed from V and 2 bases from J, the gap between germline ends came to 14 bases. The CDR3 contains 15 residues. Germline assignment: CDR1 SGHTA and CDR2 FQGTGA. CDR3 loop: CASSFGPTGTYEQYF. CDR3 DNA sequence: TGTGCCAGCAGCTTCGGACCGACGGGGACCTACGAGCAGTACTTC.

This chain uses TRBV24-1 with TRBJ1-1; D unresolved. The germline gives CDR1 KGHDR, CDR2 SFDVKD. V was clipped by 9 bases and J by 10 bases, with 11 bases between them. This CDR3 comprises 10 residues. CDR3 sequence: CATQGRAAFF. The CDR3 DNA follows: TGTGCCACCCAAGGAAGGGCAGCTTTCTTT.

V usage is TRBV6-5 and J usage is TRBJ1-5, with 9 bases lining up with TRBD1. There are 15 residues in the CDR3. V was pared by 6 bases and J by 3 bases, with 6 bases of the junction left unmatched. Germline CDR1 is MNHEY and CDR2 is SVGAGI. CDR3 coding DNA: TGTGCCAGCAGCGCCGGGACAGGGTACAATCAGCCCCAGCATTTT. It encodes CASSAGTGYNQPQHF.

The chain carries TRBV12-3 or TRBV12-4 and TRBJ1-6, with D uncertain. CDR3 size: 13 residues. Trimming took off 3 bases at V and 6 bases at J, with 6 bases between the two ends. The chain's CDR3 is CASSFRPNSPLHF. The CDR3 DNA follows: TGTGCCAGCAGTTTCAGACCTAATTCACCCCTCCACTTT.

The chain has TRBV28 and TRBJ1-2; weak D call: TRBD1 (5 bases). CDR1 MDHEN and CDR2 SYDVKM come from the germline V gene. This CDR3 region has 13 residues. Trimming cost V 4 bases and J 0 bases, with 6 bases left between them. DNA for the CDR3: TGTGCCAGCAGTTCGACAGCTAACTATGGCTACACCTTC. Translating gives CASSSTANYGYTF.